This record covers a single T cell receptor beta chain. The antigen it recognizes is unknown. Per-base qualities were not stored, and no clone one base away is much larger. These data are taken from a study of technical replicates of blood from a handful of donors (dated by TCRdb to between 2016 and 2019). Trimming takes 5 bases from V and 3 bases from J, and the germline ends sit 14 bases apart. Looking up the germline V gene yields CDR1 SGHTA and CDR2 FQGNSA. The CDR3 holds 14 amino acids from the cysteine to the phenylalanine. Solely the CDR3 DNA is kept, with 42 bases framed from the first base. The library was built by means of the immunoSEQ multiplex PCR assay. What TCRdb holds here is the immuneACCESS table cut down to in-frame rearrangements. Part of the clones is not present; checked against another copy, under half of the missing clones reflect an unresolved V gene, and the others are unexplained. The sample table contains about 75,000 clones; only one count was recorded for roughly 92% of them. The ten largest clones capture about 0.38% of the sample.

This clonotype was sampled from a human donor in good health. The sequenced sample was T cells isolated from PBMCs. The V and J genes are TRBV7-2 and TRBJ2-7; the D segment could be TRBD1, given 5 matching bases. The CDR3 sequence is CASSLRQNFYEQYF. The DNA is as follows: TGTGCCAGCAGCCTTCGACAGAATTTCTACGAGCAGTACTTC. The reference TRBV7-2 and TRBJ2-7 proteins fill in what lies around the CDR3, so the full variable domain reads GAGVSQSPSNKVTEKGKDVELRCDPISGHTALYWYRQSLGQGLEFLIYFQGNSAPDKSGLPSDRFSAERTGGSVSTLTIQRTQQEDSAVYLCASSLRQNFYEQYFGPGTRLTVT.